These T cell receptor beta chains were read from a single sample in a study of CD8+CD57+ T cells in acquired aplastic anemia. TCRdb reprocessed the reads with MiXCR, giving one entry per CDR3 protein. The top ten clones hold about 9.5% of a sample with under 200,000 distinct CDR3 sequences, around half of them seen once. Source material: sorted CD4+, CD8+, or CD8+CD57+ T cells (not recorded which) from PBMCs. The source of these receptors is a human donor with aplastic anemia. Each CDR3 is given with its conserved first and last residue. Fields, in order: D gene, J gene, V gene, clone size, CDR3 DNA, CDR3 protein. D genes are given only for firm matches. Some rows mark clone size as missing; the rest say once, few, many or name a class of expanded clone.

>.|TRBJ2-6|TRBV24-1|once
TGTGCCACCAGTGATTCCCCAACAGGGTATGGGGCCAACGTCCTGACTTTC
CATSDSPTGYGANVLTF
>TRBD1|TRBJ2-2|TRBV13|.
TGTGCCAGCAGCTTGCAGGGGGCAAGGAACACCGGGGAGCTGTTTTTT
CASSLQGARNTGELFF
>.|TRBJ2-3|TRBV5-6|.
TGTGCCAGCAGCTTGGGGCCTAGTTCGGATACGCAGTATTTT
CASSLGPSSDTQYF
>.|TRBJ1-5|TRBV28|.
TGTGCCAGCAGTTTGGGGGTGTGGGAGGTCGGTCAGCCCCGGCATTTT
CASSLGVWEVGQPRHF
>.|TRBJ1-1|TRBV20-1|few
TGCAGTGCTAGGCAACAGGACACTGAAGCTTTCTTT
CSARQQDTEAFF
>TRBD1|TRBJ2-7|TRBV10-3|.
TGTGCCATCAGTGACACAGGGGGCTACTACGAGCAGTACTTC
CAISDTGGYYEQYF
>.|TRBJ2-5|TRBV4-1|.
TGCGCCAGCAGCGCTCGGGGGGCGGAGACCCAGTACTTC
CASSARGAETQYF
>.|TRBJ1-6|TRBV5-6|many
TGTGCCAGCAGCTTGTCCCCAGGGACCTCCTATAATTCACCCCTCCACTTT
CASSLSPGTSYNSPLHF
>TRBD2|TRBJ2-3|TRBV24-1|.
TGTGCCACCAGTGATATTAGCGGGAGGGCGTTCGATACGCAGTATTTT
CATSDISGRAFDTQYF
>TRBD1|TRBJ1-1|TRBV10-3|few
TGTGCCATCAGTGAGTCGATGGGTACAGGGGTTCGTGCTTTCTTT
CAISESMGTGVRAFF
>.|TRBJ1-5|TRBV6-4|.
TGTGCCAGCAGTTTTGAGGGCAGGGGCAATCAGCCCCAGCATTTT
CASSFEGRGNQPQHF
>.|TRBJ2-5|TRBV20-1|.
TGCAGTGCTGCTTCACCCAACCAAGAGACCCAGTACTTC
CSAASPNQETQYF
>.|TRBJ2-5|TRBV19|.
TGTGCCAGTAGTCAGGTGCAAGAGACCCAGTACTTC
CASSQVQETQYF
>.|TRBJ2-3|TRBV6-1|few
TGTGCCAGCAGGCCACCAATAGGTAGGGGCACAGATACGCAGTATTTT
CASRPPIGRGTDTQYF
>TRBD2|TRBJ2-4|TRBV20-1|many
TGCAGTGCTAGGACTAGCGGGAGAAACATTCAGTACTTC
CSARTSGRNIQYF
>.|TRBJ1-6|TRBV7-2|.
TGTGCCAGCAGCTTAGGAGGCGGATTCACACCCCTCCACTTT
CASSLGGGFTPLHF
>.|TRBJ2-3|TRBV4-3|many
TGCGCCAGCAGCCAAGATCTAGGGAATACGCAGTATTTT
CASSQDLGNTQYF
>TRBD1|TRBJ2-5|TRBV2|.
TGTGCCAGCAGTGGCCGGGACAGGGTAGGAGAGACCCAGTACTTC
CASSGRDRVGETQYF
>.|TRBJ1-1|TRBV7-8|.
TGTGCCAGCAGCTTCGCGGAGGGGACTCACACTGAAGCTTTCTTT
CASSFAEGTHTEAFF
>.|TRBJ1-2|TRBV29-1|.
TGCAGCGCGGTTCGGGAGAATGGCTACACCTTC
CSAVRENGYTF
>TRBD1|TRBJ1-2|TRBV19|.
TGTGCCAGTAGTATAGATATGGGACAGGGCGGACTCTATGGCTACACCTTC
CASSIDMGQGGLYGYTF
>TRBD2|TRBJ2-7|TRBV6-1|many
TGTGCCAGCAGGAAGCCGGGACTAGCGGGAGTCGAGCAGTACTTC
CASRKPGLAGVEQYF
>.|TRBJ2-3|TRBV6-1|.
TGTGCCAGCAGTGACCGGGCAGGAACAGATACGCAGTATTTT
CASSDRAGTDTQYF
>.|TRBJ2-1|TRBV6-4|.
TGTGCCAGCAGCCTGACTGGGAACAATGAGCAGTTCTTC
CASSLTGNNEQFF
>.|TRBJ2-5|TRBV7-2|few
TGTGCCAGCACCCAAGCAGAAGTCCAGAACCAGTATTTC
CASTQAEVQNQYF
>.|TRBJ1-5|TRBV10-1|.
TGCGCCAGCAGTGAGTCGAACAGGGATCAGCCCCAGCATTTT
CASSESNRDQPQHF
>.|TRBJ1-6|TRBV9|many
TGTGCCAGCAGCCCGGGGACCAGCTCCTATAATTCACCCCTCCACTTT
CASSPGTSSYNSPLHF
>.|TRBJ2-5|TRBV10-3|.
TGTGCCATCAGTGGGGGGACCACCTCGGAGCAAGAGACCCAGTACTTC
CAISGGTTSEQETQYF